These 7 T cell receptor beta chains share one sample of origin, sequenced in a study of blood T cell repertoires in COVID-19. Method: immunoSEQ multiplex PCR; TCRdb's copy keeps in-frame clones and lacks some. The sample lists about 140,000 clones, approximately 81% occurring once. The sequenced sample was peripheral blood. Source of these receptors: a woman in her sixties with active or convalescent COVID-19.

The J gene is TRBJ2-3, the V gene TRBV5-1; 13 bases are shared with TRBD2. Germline CDR1 reads SGHRS; CDR2 reads YFSETQ. With V trimmed by 2 bases and J by 3 bases, 3 bases remained unmatched. This CDR3 comprises 16 residues. The DNA for the CDR3 is TGCGCCAGCAGCTTCCGGACTAGCGGGAGAACAGATACGCAGTATTTT. It encodes CASSFRTSGRTDTQYF.

The CDR3 DNA is TGCGCCAGCAGCGTGTTAGCGGGCGAAGGGCTCACTGAGCAGTTCTTC. The encoded protein is CASSVLAGEGLTEQFF. V usage is TRBV5-1 and J usage is TRBJ2-1; TRBD2 agrees at 7 bases. This CDR3 comprises 16 residues. The germline CDR1 and CDR2 sequences are SGHRS and YFSETQ. V dropped 4 bases and J dropped 9; count of bases not matched to a gene: 16.

The chain employs TRBV3-1 (or the pseudogene TRBV3-2) and TRBJ2-3, with 11 positions matching TRBD2. J was trimmed by 5 bases and V by 5 bases; bases with no gene match: 12. From germline, CDR1 is LGHDT and CDR2 YNNKEL (reference sequence). This CDR3 has 17 amino acids. The CDR3 region is CASSANPLAGEGDTQYF. In DNA, the CDR3 is TGTGCCAGCAGCGCCAATCCACTAGCGGGAGAGGGAGATACGCAGTATTTT.

CDR3: CASSPLSGSRVSGEQFF. DNA of the CDR3: TGTGCCAGCTCACCACTGAGCGGGAGTCGGGTGAGCGGTGAGCAGTTCTTC. This chain joins TRBV18 and TRBJ2-1; the match to TRBD2 covers 8 bases. The trim removed 1 base at V and 9 bases at J, leaving 14 bases unmatched. There are 17 residues in the CDR3. Germline V lookup: CDR1 KGHSH, CDR2 LQKENI.

J is TRBJ2-5 and V is TRBV11-2; 7 bases fit TRBD1. The J segment lost 5 bases and the V segment lost 5 bases, leaving 11 bases of the junction unmatched. CDR3 length: 15 amino acids. Germline lookup yields CDR1 SGHAT and CDR2 FQNNGV. CDR3 sequence: CASSLGSGQRETQYF. DNA of the CDR3: TGTGCCAGCAGCCTAGGCTCGGGACAGAGGGAGACCCAGTACTTC.

The J gene is TRBJ2-7, the V gene TRBV6-1, with 11 positions matching TRBD2. V lost 3 bases to trimming and J lost 0 bases; unmatched junction nucleotides: 1. Germline V gene lookup returns CDR1 MNHNS and CDR2 SASEGT. The CDR3 runs to 15 residues. CDR3 sequence reads: CASSEGLAASYEQYV. In DNA, the CDR3 is TGTGCCAGCAGTGAGGGACTAGCGGCCTCCTACGAGCAGTACGTC.

The rearrangement links TRBV6-5 to TRBJ2-7; possible D gene TRBD2, 6 bases. The CDR3 contains 13 residues. V was trimmed by 6 bases and J by 0 bases, leaving 9 bases between them. Germline CDR1 is MNHEY and CDR2 is SVGAGI. In DNA form, the CDR3 reads TGTGCCAGCAGGGGGGGACTCTCCTACGAGCAGTACTTC. This gives the protein CASRGGLSYEQYF.